A single sample is the source of the 32 T cell receptor beta chains below, sequenced in a study of T cell responses to AZD1222 COVID-19 vaccine. The method was immunoSEQ multiplex PCR; TCRdb's version includes in-frame clones alone and lacks a portion of them. The data hold around 100,000 clones, with over 85% observed a single time. The input for sequencing was peripheral blood, taken on day 0 of AZD1222 vaccination. Every receptor here comes from an adult in good health.

This chain connects TRBV6-1 to TRBJ2-7; 9 bases align to TRBD1. Germline lookup yields CDR1 MNHNS and CDR2 SASEGT. This CDR3 is built from 15 residues. Trimming at V came to 3 bases and at J to 1 base, leaving 4 bases not matched to a gene. The chain's CDR3 is CASSDRDRVSYEQYF. The DNA for the CDR3 is TGTGCCAGCAGTGATCGGGACAGGGTTTCCTACGAGCAGTACTTC.

This clone has just one count. The CDR3 coding sequence is TGTGCCAGCAGCCCGGGACTAGCGCCACACACAGATACGCAGTATTTT. Protein: CASSPGLAPHTDTQYF. The rearrangement links TRBV7-2 to TRBJ2-3; 10 nucleotides align to TRBD2. The germline V gene encodes CDR1 SGHTA and CDR2 FQGNSA. The CDR3 consists of 16 residues. V lost 5 bases to trimming and J lost 2 bases; unmatched junction nucleotides: 7. Together with reference TRBV7-2 and TRBJ2-3, the CDR3 gives the full variable domain: GAGVSQSPSNKVTEKGKDVELRCDPISGHTALYWYRQSLGQGLEFLIYFQGNSAPDKSGLPSDRFSAERTGGSVSTLTIQRTQQEDSAVYLCASSPGLAPHTDTQYFGPGTRLTVL.

The chain carries TRBV6-6 and TRBJ2-7, with 7 bases identical to TRBD1. CDR1 and CDR2 from the germline V gene are MNHNY and SVGAGI (reference sequence). This CDR3 region has 16 residues. The V and J ends lost 6 bases and 3 bases, in that order; junction bases with no gene match: 14. Here the CDR3 reads CASSPKTGSIGYEQYF. CDR3 sequence (DNA): TGTGCCAGCAGCCCAAAGACAGGGTCGATCGGCTACGAGCAGTACTTC.

The chain carries TRBV14 and TRBJ2-3; TRBD2 agrees at 8 bases. Unmatched junction bases numbered 4, after V lost 3 bases and J lost 2 bases. The CDR3 is made up of 15 amino acids. Germline CDR1 is SGHDN and CDR2 is FVKESK. CDR3 coding DNA: TGTGCCAGCAGCCAGGTAGCGGGGACCACAGATACGCAGTATTTT. Its translation is CASSQVAGTTDTQYF.

The V call is TRBV6-5, the J call TRBJ1-2; D may be TRBD1 (5 bases). V lost 6 bases, J lost 4 bases, and 15 bases lay in between. The germline CDR1 and CDR2 sequences are MNHEY and SVGAGI. The CDR3 extends over 14 amino acids. CDR3 bases: TGTGCCAGCAGGGATCAGGGTCTACTCTATGGCTACACCTTC. This codes for CASRDQGLLYGYTF.

The chain links TRBV4-1 to TRBJ1-5; 8 bases map to TRBD1. The V gene end was trimmed by 4 bases and the J gene end by 5 bases; junction bases not matched to a gene: 10. The CDR3 has 16 residues. Per the germline V gene, CDR1 is MGHRA and CDR2 is YSYEKL. The CDR3 spells CASSLDPGQAYQPQHF. The DNA of the CDR3 is TGCGCCAGCAGCCTAGACCCGGGACAGGCTTATCAGCCCCAGCATTTT.

The J gene is TRBJ2-3, the V gene TRBV11-3; D uncertain. Germline CDR1 SGHNT, CDR2 YENEEA. Trimming pared 3 bases from V and 4 bases from J, leaving 8 bases between. This CDR3 spans 13 amino acids. CDR3 sequence reads: CASSLGQPDTQYF. The CDR3 nucleotides are TGTGCCAGCAGCTTGGGTCAGCCAGATACGCAGTATTTT.

CDR3: CASSWGARSNTEAFF. The CDR3 DNA follows: TGTGCCAGCAGCTGGGGGGCACGATCGAACACTGAAGCTTTCTTT. The rearrangement uses TRBV5-4 and TRBJ1-1; the D gene is possibly TRBD1 (6 bases). V lost 3 bases and J lost 1, with 13 bases in between. This CDR3 region has 15 residues. CDR1 is SGHNT, CDR2 YYREEE, per germline (reference sequence).

The chain combines TRBV9 with TRBJ2-1; TRBD2 is a possible D gene (6 bases). V was trimmed by 3 bases and J by 7 bases, leaving 23 bases between them. The CDR3 is made up of 17 amino acids. Per the germline V gene, CDR1 is SGDLS and CDR2 is YYNGEE. The chain's CDR3 is CASSETGSPARTNEQFF. The CDR3 bases are TGTGCCAGCAGCGAAACCGGGAGCCCCGCACGCACGAATGAGCAGTTCTTC.

This chain uses TRBV19 with TRBJ1-5; D is possibly TRBD1 (5 bases). CDR1 is LNHDA, CDR2 SQIVND, per germline (reference sequence). V lost 0 bases, J lost 10 bases, and 10 bases lay in between. This CDR3 contains 13 residues. CDR3 sequence: CASSIDRDGPQHF. CDR3 coding DNA: TGTGCCAGTAGTATAGACAGGGATGGACCCCAGCATTTT.

The chain uses TRBV27 and TRBJ1-3; the match to TRBD1 covers 9 bases. Germline trimming cut 3 bases from V and 4 bases from J; bases unmatched to any gene: 7. The germline V gene encodes CDR1 MNHEY and CDR2 SMNVEV (reference sequence). This CDR3 has 16 residues. The CDR3 nucleotides read TGTGCCAGCAGTTTTCTTCCGGGACAGGGAGGAAACACCATATATTTT. It translates to CASSFLPGQGGNTIYF.

This sequence joins TRBV4-1 and TRBJ2-2; 7 positions agree with TRBD1. CDR3 size: 16 residues. V lost 1 base to trimming and J lost 7 bases; unmatched junction nucleotides: 9. Germline CDR1 is MGHRA and CDR2 is YSYEKL. In nucleotides, the CDR3 is TGCGCCAGCAGCCAAGTACAGGGGTTAGTCATCGGGGAGCTGTTTTTT. This sequence encodes CASSQVQGLVIGELFF.

The V call is TRBV11-3, the J call TRBJ1-2, with 7 bases identical to TRBD1. There are 14 residues in the CDR3. V shed 5 bases, J shed 0 bases, and the junction held 3 bases outside the gene matches. Germline loops: CDR1 SGHNT, CDR2 YENEEA. Here the CDR3 reads CASSVGTANYGYTF. The CDR3 DNA sequence: TGTGCCAGCAGCGTCGGGACAGCTAACTATGGCTACACCTTC.

Only a few counts were recorded for this clone. This chain joins TRBV18 and TRBJ1-6; possibly TRBD1 for D (6 bases). CDR3 length equals 14 residues. Trimming cost V 6 bases and J 6 bases, with 12 bases left between them. CDR1 is KGHSH and CDR2 is LQKENI in the germline V gene. The CDR3 here is CASSQDSLNSPLHF. The CDR3 coding sequence is TGTGCCAGCTCCCAGGACAGCCTTAATTCACCCCTCCACTTT.

The chain has TRBV7-2 and TRBJ1-5; no definite D call. V dropped 0 bases and J dropped 5 bases, with 5 bases sitting between them. The CDR3 length is 13 residues. Germline V lookup: CDR1 SGHTA, CDR2 FQGNSA. CDR3: CASSLARDQPQHF. In nucleotides, the CDR3 is TGTGCCAGCAGCTTAGCTCGGGATCAGCCCCAGCATTTT.

The chain is built from TRBV2 and TRBJ2-1, with 12 positions matching TRBD1. The CDR3 sequence is 15 residues long. Germline loops: CDR1 SNHLY, CDR2 FYNNEI. J lost 8 bases, V lost 1 base, and 3 bases had no gene match. The DNA for the CDR3 is TGTGCCAGCAGTGAAGAGGGGACAGGGGGCGATGAGCAGTTCTTC. Protein product: CASSEEGTGGDEQFF.

The V and J genes are TRBV18 and TRBJ1-5; D unclear. Per the germline V gene, CDR1 is KGHSH and CDR2 is LQKENI. There are 13 residues in the CDR3. The V end lost 5 bases, the J end lost 1 base, and 6 bases lay between the germline ends. In nucleotides, the CDR3 is TGTGCCAGCTCATCTTCGAGCAATCAGCCCCAGCATTTT. It encodes CASSSSSNQPQHF.

The gene calls are TRBV3-1 (or the pseudogene TRBV3-2) and TRBJ1-1; D gene ambiguous. Trimming took off 4 bases at V and 3 bases at J, with 9 bases between the two ends. The CDR3 extends over 13 amino acids. Germline assignment: CDR1 LGHDT and CDR2 YNNKEL (reference sequence). The CDR3 protein is CASSPLVDTEAFF. The CDR3 DNA is TGTGCCAGCAGCCCCTTGGTCGACACTGAAGCTTTCTTT.

This chain links TRBV6-5 with TRBJ2-1, with D possibly matching TRBD1 (6 bases). Trimming removed 4 bases from V and 3 bases from J, with 10 bases in between. In germline, CDR1 is MNHEY, CDR2 SVGAGI. This CDR3 spans 14 amino acids. The CDR3 DNA reads as TGTGCCAGCAGTTCCCAGGGGAGCTACAATGAGCAGTTCTTC. Translation: CASSSQGSYNEQFF.

This rearrangement joins TRBV6-6 to TRBJ1-1; 7 bases match TRBD1. V lost 5 bases and J lost 6; bases outside the gene matches: 18. The CDR3 is 17 amino acids. From germline, CDR1 is MNHNY and CDR2 SVGAGI (reference sequence). The CDR3 DNA sequence: TGTGCCAGCAGTCTGTATATTACAGGGGAGGGGGTGGCTGAAGCTTTCTTT. Translated: CASSLYITGEGVAEAFF.

This clone showed up just once. The rearrangement uses TRBV7-9 and TRBJ2-1; 8 bases map to TRBD2. With 7 bases clipped from V and 8 bases from J, the junction kept 13 bases outside the gene matches. This CDR3 has 15 residues. Germline V gene data show CDR1 as SEHNR and CDR2 as FQNEAQ (reference sequence). DNA of the CDR3: TGTGCCAGCACCCCGGGACTAGGAGATTTCGATGAGCAGTTCTTC. It specifies CASTPGLGDFDEQFF.

The V call is TRBV7-9, the J call TRBJ2-7; D may be TRBD1 or TRBD2 (5 bases each). The CDR3 loop spans 13 amino acids. V shed 6 bases and J shed 0 bases, with 9 bases lying between them. CDR1 is SEHNR and CDR2 is FQNEAQ in the germline V gene (reference sequence). The CDR3 coding sequence is TGTGCCAGCAGGGACGGGGCCTCCTACGAGCAGTACTTC. Translating it yields CASRDGASYEQYF.

J is TRBJ1-2 and V is TRBV11-3; D remains unclear. The CDR3 has 13 amino acids. Germline V gene sequence: CDR1 SGHNT, CDR2 YENEEA. Trimming took off 5 bases at V and 1 base at J, with 8 bases between the two ends. The CDR3 region is CASSTGSNYGYTF. DNA of the CDR3: TGTGCCAGCAGCACCGGGAGTAACTATGGCTACACCTTC.

This chain uses TRBV2 with TRBJ1-4, with TRBD1 matching over 7 bases. Trimming at V came to 6 bases and at J to 3 bases, leaving 7 bases not matched to a gene. CDR1 is SNHLY and CDR2 is FYNNEI in the germline V gene. The CDR3 extends over 15 amino acids. The CDR3 region has the DNA TGTGCCAGCAGGGAGGGACAGAACCCTAATGAAAAACTGTTTTTT. Its translation is CASREGQNPNEKLFF.

Notes on this clone: An end of the junction does not agree with germline; a read error may underlie this. This chain uses TRBV4-1 with TRBJ1-5, with D unresolved. This CDR3 comprises 14 residues. Germline V CDR1 and CDR2: MGHRA, YSYEKL. CDR3 DNA: TGCGCCAGCAGCCCTTACAGAAGCAGTCAGCCCCAGCATTTT. This translates into CASSPYRSSQPQHF.

The chain carries TRBV29-1 and TRBJ2-7, with 7 bases matching TRBD2. Trimming at V came to 7 bases and at J to 2 bases, leaving 8 bases not matched to a gene. Germline assignment: CDR1 SQVTM and CDR2 ANQGSEA. The CDR3 contains 13 residues. The CDR3 loop is CSAISGDAYEQYF. The CDR3 DNA reads TGCAGCGCCATAAGCGGGGACGCCTACGAGCAGTACTTC.

The chain joins TRBV7-8 to TRBJ1-1; D remains ambiguous. Germline V lookup: CDR1 SGHVS, CDR2 FQNEAQ. With 0 bases removed from V and 0 bases from J, the gap between germline ends came to 5 bases. The CDR3 has 14 amino acids. The DNA of the CDR3 is TGTGCCAGCAGCTTAGCGGGTATGAACACTGAAGCTTTCTTT. It yields the protein CASSLAGMNTEAFF.

The genes are TRBV9 and TRBJ2-2; TRBD2 agrees at 12 bases. Germline V lookup: CDR1 SGDLS, CDR2 YYNGEE. The V gene end was trimmed by 3 bases and the J gene end by 0 bases; junction bases not matched to a gene: 3. The CDR3 length is 17 residues. The CDR3 DNA is TGTGCCAGCAGCGGGGCTAGCGGGAGGGCGAACACCGGGGAGCTGTTTTTT. Translation gives CASSGASGRANTGELFF.

J is TRBJ1-2 and V is TRBV2, with 7 bases lining up with TRBD1. V dropped 6 bases and J dropped 5; count of bases not matched to a gene: 12. The germline V gene has CDR1 SNHLY and CDR2 FYNNEI. The CDR3 has 15 residues. CDR3 nucleotide sequence: TGTGCCAGCAGGGTAGCGGGACAGCGAATTTATGGCTACACCTTC. Translation: CASRVAGQRIYGYTF. Using reference TRBV2 and TRBJ1-2 for the parts outside the CDR3, the full variable domain is EPEVTQTPSHQVTQMGQEVILRCVPISNHLYFYWYRQILGQKVEFLVSFYNNEISEKSEIFDDQFSVERPDGSNFTLKIRSTKLEDSAMYFCASRVAGQRIYGYTFGSGTRLTVV.

The V and J genes are TRBV7-3 and TRBJ2-1; D remains ambiguous. Germline loops: CDR1 SGHTA, CDR2 FQGTGA. The germline V and J ends were trimmed by 6 bases and 0 bases, with 3 bases remaining between them. The CDR3 spans 12 residues. The CDR3 protein is CASRDSYNEQFF. The CDR3 region has the DNA TGTGCCAGCAGGGACTCCTACAATGAGCAGTTCTTC.

The chain carries TRBV21-1 and TRBJ2-7; the table assigns TRBD2, which was not confirmed against the DNA. TRBV21-1 is a listed pseudogene. This CDR3 has 10 residues. This chain's CDR3 is CASSRDEQYF. CDR3 in DNA: TGTGCCAGCAGTAGAGACGAGCAGTACTTC.

In its sample, this clone was seen once. V usage is TRBV5-8 and J usage is TRBJ1-2; D is uncertain. Germline V lookup: CDR1 SGHTS, CDR2 YDEGEE. The CDR3 covers 15 residues. Deletions cut 5 bases from V and 4 bases from J, with 18 bases between. The CDR3 is CASSNAFGPRYGYTF. CDR3 coding DNA: TGTGCCAGCAGTAATGCATTTGGACCCCGCTATGGCTACACCTTC.